Listed here are 2 T cell receptor beta chains from one sample, sequenced in a study of blood T cell repertoires in COVID-19. Sequencing was performed with immunoSEQ multiplex PCR; in TCRdb, only in-frame clones are kept and a portion is missing. This sample has 200,000 or so clones, with just under 85% found just once. The sequencing sample was made of peripheral blood. These receptor sequences come from a human donor with acute or convalescent COVID-19. The donor label of this sample is uncertain.

CDR3 in amino acids: CASSYSSVLKGEQYF. The CDR3 nucleotides are TGTGCCAGCAGTTACTCTAGCGTCCTTAAAGGGGAGCAGTACTTC. The gene calls are TRBV6-5 and TRBJ2-7; D might be TRBD2 (5 bases). The germline CDR1 and CDR2 sequences are MNHEY and SVGAGI. This CDR3 has 15 amino acids. V was pared by 0 bases and J by 7 bases, with 16 bases between.

V usage is TRBV28 and J usage is TRBJ2-1, with D maybe TRBD1 (6 bases). CDR1 MDHEN and CDR2 SYDVKM come from the germline V gene. The CDR3 spans 13 residues. Trimming pared 6 bases from V and 7 bases from J, leaving 13 bases between. CDR3 amino acids: CASSRDIGNEQFF. In nucleotides, the CDR3 is TGTGCCAGCAGCCGGGACATAGGGAATGAGCAGTTCTTC.